The T cell receptor (beta chain) described here comes from a study of T cells after yellow fever vaccination. A single record per CDR3 protein comes from TCRdb applying MiXCR to the 5' RACE reads. Here the sample spans some 320,000 distinct CDR3 sequences, 8.7% being singletons. Trimming cost V 1 base and J 4 bases, with 8 bases left between them. The V gene's germline CDR1 is SGHTA and CDR2 FQGNSA. The CDR3 has 14 amino acids. This clonotype was seen a handful of times. The clonotype was recovered from a man aged 18 to 30 who received the YFV17D yellow fever vaccine. Sequenced material: PBMCs, taken on the day of the first yellow fever vaccination. The V and J genes are TRBV7-2 and TRBJ1-5; D call uncertain. The DNA of the CDR3 is TGTGCCAGCAGCTTAGAGGCGGGTAATCAGCCCCAGCATTTT. Translating it yields CASSLEAGNQPQHF.